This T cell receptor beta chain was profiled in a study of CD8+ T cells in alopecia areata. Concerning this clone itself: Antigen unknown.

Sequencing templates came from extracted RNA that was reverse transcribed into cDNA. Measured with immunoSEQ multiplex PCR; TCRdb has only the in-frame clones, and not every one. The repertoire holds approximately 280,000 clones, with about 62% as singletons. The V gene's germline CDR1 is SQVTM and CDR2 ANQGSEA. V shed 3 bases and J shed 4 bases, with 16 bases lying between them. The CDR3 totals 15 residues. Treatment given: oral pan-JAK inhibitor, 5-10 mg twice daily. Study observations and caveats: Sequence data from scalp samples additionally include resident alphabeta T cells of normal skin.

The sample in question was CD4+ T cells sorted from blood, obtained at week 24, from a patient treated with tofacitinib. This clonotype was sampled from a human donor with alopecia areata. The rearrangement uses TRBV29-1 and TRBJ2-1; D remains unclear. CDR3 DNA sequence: TGCAGCGTTGACCCTGGGGAATACCCGTACAATGAGCAGTTCTTC. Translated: CSVDPGEYPYNEQFF.